The 14 T cell receptor beta chains listed next were all sequenced from one sample in a study of OX40 agonist ivuxolimab in advanced cancers. The assay was immunoSEQ multiplex PCR, and TCRdb's table has in-frame clones only and misses some. The sample holds roughly 80,000 clones, about 86% seen once. The sample consisted of CD4+ or CD8+ T cells sorted from blood, taken in a trial of the OX40 agonist ivuxolimab. Every receptor here comes from an adult with an advanced solid tumor such as melanoma, head and neck, liver or kidney cancer.

This clone has a single count. The V gene is TRBV2, the J gene TRBJ2-3; 12 positions match TRBD2. The CDR3 loop spans 18 amino acids. CDR1 SNHLY and CDR2 FYNNEI come from the germline V gene. V gave up 8 bases and J gave up 3 bases; unmatched junction bases: 15. CDR3 residues: CASPPRASGGAGTDTQYF. The CDR3 nucleotides read TGTGCCAGCCCCCCCCGGGCTAGCGGGGGGGCTGGGACAGATACGCAGTATTTT. Full variable domain (rest looked up from reference TRBV2 and TRBJ2-3): EPEVTQTPSHQVTQMGQEVILRCVPISNHLYFYWYRQILGQKVEFLVSFYNNEISEKSEIFDDQFSVERPDGSNFTLKIRSTKLEDSAMYFCASPPRASGGAGTDTQYFGPGTRLTVL.

This clone was seen a handful of times. V is TRBV27 and J is TRBJ1-5; D is ambiguous. The V end was cut by 4 bases, the J end by 6 bases, with 16 bases between. CDR3 length: 15 amino acids. CDR1 is MNHEY and CDR2 is SMNVEV in the germline V gene (reference sequence). The chain's CDR3 is CASSSNGIRAQPQHF. CDR3 bases: TGTGCCAGCAGTTCTAATGGGATCAGAGCTCAGCCCCAGCATTTT.

This clone has a single count. The chain links TRBV4-3 to TRBJ1-5; D is possibly TRBD1 (6 bases). The CDR3 sequence is 16 residues long. The V and J ends lost 6 bases and 6 bases respectively, with 21 bases between them. Germline CDR1 LGHNA, CDR2 YSLEER. The CDR3 protein is CASSLLNRAWCQPQHF. The DNA for the CDR3 is TGCGCCAGCAGTCTCCTGAACAGGGCCTGGTGTCAGCCCCAGCATTTT.

CDR3 sequence reads: CASSMGGFSPLHF. The CDR3 nucleotides are TGTGCCAGTAGTATGGGGGGATTTTCACCCCTCCACTTT. The chain carries TRBV19 and TRBJ1-6, with D possibly matching TRBD1 (5 bases). V lost 3 bases, J lost 9 bases, and 9 bases lay in between. Germline CDR1 reads LNHDA; CDR2 reads SQIVND (reference sequence). The CDR3 length is 13 residues.

This clone appeared a single time. The chain links TRBV7-8 to TRBJ2-1; TRBD1 agrees at 9 bases. The germline CDR1 and CDR2 sequences are SGHVS and FQNEAQ. V shed 2 bases and J 12 bases; nucleotides not matched to a gene: 11. CDR3 length: 15 amino acids. The DNA of the CDR3 is TGTGCCAGCAGCTTACCGGGACAGGGAGGGGCTGGGCAGTTCTTC. It encodes CASSLPGQGGAGQFF. The variable domain in full, completed from reference TRBV7-8 and TRBJ2-1, reads GAGVSQSPRYKVAKRGQDVALRCDPISGHVSLFWYQQALGQGPEFLTYFQNEAQLDKSGLPSDRFFAERPEGSVSTLKIQRTQQEDSAVYLCASSLPGQGGAGQFFGPGTRLTVL.

This CDR3 reads CASSPGTSGNQETQYF. CDR3 in DNA: TGCGCCAGCAGCCCGGGGACTAGCGGGAACCAAGAGACCCAGTACTTC. The genes are TRBV4-3 and TRBJ2-5; TRBD2 aligns across 13 bases. The junction had 2 bases not matched to a gene; V was cut back by 4 bases and J by 0 bases. Germline V gene sequence: CDR1 LGHNA, CDR2 YSLEER. The length of the CDR3 is 16 residues.

The chain has TRBV19 and TRBJ2-5, with D perhaps matching TRBD2 (6 bases). Germline CDR1 and CDR2: LNHDA and SQIVND (reference sequence). The CDR3 consists of 14 residues. The V gene lost 3 bases and the J gene lost 4 bases, with 12 bases spanning the gap. CDR3: CASSIQGGVETQYF. The CDR3 nucleotides are TGTGCCAGTAGTATTCAAGGCGGGGTAGAGACCCAGTACTTC.

J is TRBJ2-1 and V is TRBV19; TRBD2 aligns across 7 bases. V shed 0 bases and J 7 bases; nucleotides not matched to a gene: 6. Germline CDR1 is LNHDA and CDR2 is SQIVND (reference sequence). The CDR3 runs 15 residues. In DNA form, the CDR3 reads TGTGCCAGTAGTATAGATTCACTAGCGTTAAATGAGCAGTTCTTC. Its protein is CASSIDSLALNEQFF.

The chain combines TRBV28 with TRBJ1-2, with 11 bases matching TRBD1. CDR3 length: 16 residues. V was clipped by 4 bases and J by 7 bases; unmatched bases: 11. Germline lookup yields CDR1 MDHEN and CDR2 SYDVKM. As DNA, the CDR3 is TGTGCCAGCAGTTCCTCCGGGACAGGGGGGTTCGGTGGCTACACCTTC. Protein: CASSSSGTGGFGGYTF.

The chain uses TRBV11-2 and TRBJ2-7; D not resolved. The CDR3 loop spans 15 amino acids. The germline V gene has CDR1 SGHAT and CDR2 FQNNGV. V was pared by 1 base and J by 0 bases, with 10 bases between. The chain's CDR3 is CASSLGRSSSYEQYV. CDR3 bases: TGTGCCAGCAGCTTAGGTCGGAGTAGCTCCTACGAGCAGTACGTC.

This clone has only a few counts. The chain uses TRBV15 and TRBJ2-7, with a possible D match to TRBD1 (6 bases). This CDR3 comprises 12 residues. Germline CDR1 reads LNHNV; CDR2 reads YYDKDF (reference sequence). With 8 bases removed from V and 5 bases from J, the gap between germline ends came to 13 bases. For the CDR3, the DNA is TGTGCCACCTCTGAACAGGGAAACGAGCAGTACTTC. It encodes CATSEQGNEQYF.

V and J are TRBV11-3 and TRBJ2-2; D is undetermined. This CDR3 has 16 residues. Trimming removed 4 bases from V and 6 bases from J, with 18 bases in between. Germline CDR1 reads SGHNT; CDR2 reads YENEEA. The CDR3 DNA reads TGTGCCAGCAGCTCGAGATTGAAGGGTATCTCCGGGGAGCTGTTTTTT. Translated, it gives CASSSRLKGISGELFF.

The J gene is TRBJ2-7, the V gene TRBV5-4; 11 bases are shared with TRBD2. The V gene end was trimmed by 4 bases and the J gene end by 6 bases; junction bases not matched to a gene: 9. The CDR3 runs to 15 residues. In germline, CDR1 is SGHNT, CDR2 YYREEE (reference sequence). CDR3 sequence (DNA): TGTGCCAGCAGCCGCCTAGCGGGAGGAGTTGTCGAGCAGTACTTC. This sequence encodes CASSRLAGGVVEQYF.

This clone has only one observation. CDR3 coding DNA: TGTGCCAGCAGTTACTCGCGGGGGGCGAGCACTGAAGCTTTCTTT. Amino acids: CASSYSRGASTEAFF. J is TRBJ1-1 and V is TRBV6-5; tentative D call: TRBD1 (6 bases). V dropped 0 bases and J dropped 4 bases, with 12 bases sitting between them. Germline-derived CDR1 and CDR2 are MNHEY and SVGAGI. The CDR3 has 15 residues.